This T cell receptor (beta chain) was recorded in a study of identifying expanded T cells in peripheral blood. Study-wide findings and caveats: Across healthy donors, higher total template counts meant significantly greater roughly 2-week count variance. Differentially abundant clones: 0.95 to 1.5 between replicates, about 17 at 2 to 3 weeks, around 20 at four.

Germline V CDR1 and CDR2: SGHAT, FQNNGV. The CDR3 contains 12 residues. The J segment lost 7 bases and the V segment lost 8 bases, leaving 5 bases of the junction unmatched. TCRdb's table, derived via immunoSEQ multiplex PCR, lists solely in-frame clones and lacks some. The data contain about 82,000 clones, about 87% of them singletons. During the collection period, no donor immune events like infections were recorded. With respect to this clone: The antigen remains undetermined.

Sequencing was performed on blood. The TCR comes from a person aged 18-69 years in good health. This rearrangement joins TRBV11-2 to TRBJ1-1, with 9 nucleotides matching TRBD1. CDR3 in DNA: TGTGCCAGCGGGACAGGGCCCTTTGAAGCTTTCTTT. Amino acids: CASGTGPFEAFF.